A selection of T cell receptor beta chains follows, all from one sample in a study of graft-versus-host responses after intestinal transplantation. These receptors have no known antigen. Sequencing was performed with immunoSEQ multiplex PCR; in TCRdb, only in-frame clones are kept and a portion is missing. The repertoire holds about 92,000 clones, 80% to 95% seen once, with 5% to 6.5% in the top ten. The input for sequencing was unstimulated CD8+ T cells sorted from spleen or lymph node cells, taken before intestinal transplant. The receptors were gathered from a human donor who received an intestinal transplant. CDR3s include the opening cysteine and the closing phenylalanine or tryptophan. A D gene is named only where the DNA matches it firmly. The size entry is marked missing in some rows and otherwise reads once, few, many or a size class.

j_gene: TRBJ2-7
abundance: few
d_gene: TRBD2
v_gene: TRBV12-5
CDR3nt: TGTGCTAGTGGTTACATAGCGGGAGAAGACGAGCAGTACTTC
CDR3aa: CASGYIAGEDEQYF

j_gene: TRBJ1-6
abundance: -
d_gene: -
v_gene: TRBV7-9
CDR3nt: TGTGCCAGCAGCTGGACAGTCCGTAATTCACCCCTCCACTTT
CDR3aa: CASSWTVRNSPLHF

j_gene: TRBJ1-5
abundance: -
d_gene: -
v_gene: TRBV19
CDR3nt: TGTGCCAGTAGTCGACCGCACAATCAGCCCCAGCATTTT
CDR3aa: CASSRPHNQPQHF

j_gene: TRBJ2-1
abundance: -
d_gene: -
v_gene: TRBV6-5
CDR3nt: TGTGCCAGCAGTTACCATGCGGAAGTATACAATGAGCAGTTCTTC
CDR3aa: CASSYHAEVYNEQFF

j_gene: TRBJ2-7
abundance: -
d_gene: TRBD1
v_gene: TRBV15
CDR3nt: TGTGCCACCAGCAGAGATCTAGACAGGGGGAACTACGAGCAGTACTTC
CDR3aa: CATSRDLDRGNYEQYF

j_gene: TRBJ1-5
abundance: -
d_gene: -
v_gene: TRBV28
CDR3nt: TGTGCCACGGGGACCGCGGACGGATTCAATCAGCCCCAGCATTTT
CDR3aa: CATGTADGFNQPQHF

j_gene: TRBJ2-5
abundance: once
d_gene: -
v_gene: TRBV4-1
CDR3nt: TGCGCCAGCAGCCAATACGGACAAGAGACCCAGTACTTC
CDR3aa: CASSQYGQETQYF

j_gene: TRBJ1-6
abundance: -
d_gene: -
v_gene: TRBV9
CDR3nt: TGTGCCAGCAGCGCCGGGGGCGGGTCACCCCTCCACTTT
CDR3aa: CASSAGGGSPLHF

j_gene: TRBJ2-1
abundance: -
d_gene: -
v_gene: TRBV12-5
CDR3nt: TGTGCTAGTGCCACATACCGGGGGAATGAGCAGTTCTTC
CDR3aa: CASATYRGNEQFF

j_gene: TRBJ2-7
abundance: -
d_gene: -
v_gene: TRBV19
CDR3nt: TGTGCCAGTAAGGCAGCCCAGGGCTCCTACGAGCAGTACTTC
CDR3aa: CASKAAQGSYEQYF

j_gene: TRBJ2-1
abundance: -
d_gene: TRBD1
v_gene: TRBV2
CDR3nt: TGTGCCAGCAGTGGGACAGGGGACGCCTACAATGAGCAGTTCTTC
CDR3aa: CASSGTGDAYNEQFF

j_gene: TRBJ2-1
abundance: -
d_gene: -
v_gene: TRBV28
CDR3nt: TGTGCCGGGTCTACGAGCTCCTACAATGAGCAGTTCTTC
CDR3aa: CAGSTSSYNEQFF

j_gene: TRBJ2-5
abundance: -
d_gene: -
v_gene: TRBV20-1
CDR3nt: TGCAGTGCCACAACGGAGACCCAGTACTTC
CDR3aa: CSATTETQYF

j_gene: TRBJ2-7
abundance: -
d_gene: -
v_gene: TRBV29-1
CDR3nt: TGCAGCGTTGAACTTCCAGGCTACGAGCAGTACTTC
CDR3aa: CSVELPGYEQYF

j_gene: TRBJ2-1
abundance: few
d_gene: -
v_gene: TRBV5-1
CDR3nt: TGCGCCAGCAGTCCTCGGAGAAGACTAATAATTAATGAGCAGTTCTTC
CDR3aa: CASSPRRRLIINEQFF

j_gene: TRBJ1-2
abundance: -
d_gene: -
v_gene: TRBV9
CDR3nt: TGTGCCAGCAGCGTAGCTATCGGGGTAGGGGGCTACACCTTC
CDR3aa: CASSVAIGVGGYTF

j_gene: TRBJ1-1
abundance: -
d_gene: -
v_gene: TRBV9
CDR3nt: TGTGCCAGCAGCGTAGGGACATGGATGAACACTGAAGCTTTCTTT
CDR3aa: CASSVGTWMNTEAFF

j_gene: TRBJ1-6
abundance: once
d_gene: -
v_gene: TRBV11-2
CDR3nt: TGTGCCAGCAGCTTAGGCCCGCCGCCCCTCCACTTT
CDR3aa: CASSLGPPPLHF

j_gene: TRBJ2-1
abundance: -
d_gene: -
v_gene: TRBV28
CDR3nt: TGTGCCAGCAGTTTGGTTGAGGCCGTCAATGAGCAGTTCTTC
CDR3aa: CASSLVEAVNEQFF

j_gene: TRBJ2-7
abundance: -
d_gene: -
v_gene: TRBV5-5
CDR3nt: TGTGCCAGCAGCTTTGGTGTCGGTTCCTACGAGCAGTACTTC
CDR3aa: CASSFGVGSYEQYF

j_gene: TRBJ1-5
abundance: -
d_gene: -
v_gene: TRBV4-1
CDR3nt: TGCGCCAGCTCTTACTTCGACGGGGGAGTTCAGCCCCAGCATTTT
CDR3aa: CASSYFDGGVQPQHF

j_gene: TRBJ2-1
abundance: -
d_gene: TRBD2
v_gene: TRBV9
CDR3nt: TGTGCCAGCAGCCGTCCGACTAGCGGGGGGACCTACAATGAGCAGTTCTTC
CDR3aa: CASSRPTSGGTYNEQFF

j_gene: TRBJ2-5
abundance: -
d_gene: -
v_gene: TRBV9
CDR3nt: TGTGCCAGCAGCGCAGGGGACCTCCAAGAGACCCAGTACTTC
CDR3aa: CASSAGDLQETQYF

j_gene: TRBJ1-1
abundance: -
d_gene: -
v_gene: TRBV28
CDR3nt: TGTGCCAGCAGTTTTTCGGGACCGGAAGCTTTCTTT
CDR3aa: CASSFSGPEAFF

j_gene: TRBJ2-7
abundance: -
d_gene: -
v_gene: TRBV15
CDR3nt: TGTGCCACCAGCAGGGCTGACAGCTTAAGCTCCTACGAGCAGTACTTC
CDR3aa: CATSRADSLSSYEQYF

j_gene: TRBJ2-2
abundance: -
d_gene: TRBD2
v_gene: TRBV7-6
CDR3nt: TGTGCCAGCAGCTTAGGGTGGAGGACTAGCGGGGGCCGAAACACCGGGGAGCTGTTTTTT
CDR3aa: CASSLGWRTSGGRNTGELFF

j_gene: TRBJ1-5
abundance: -
d_gene: -
v_gene: TRBV7-2
CDR3nt: TGTGCCAGCAGTCCCGATAGCAATCAGCCCCAGCATTTT
CDR3aa: CASSPDSNQPQHF

j_gene: TRBJ2-6
abundance: -
d_gene: -
v_gene: TRBV15
CDR3nt: TGTGCCACCGGGGAGACTCGAGGCAACGTCCTGACTTTC
CDR3aa: CATGETRGNVLTF

j_gene: TRBJ2-5
abundance: -
d_gene: -
v_gene: TRBV4-1
CDR3nt: TGCGCCAGCAGTCGAGACAACCAAGAGACCCAGTACTTC
CDR3aa: CASSRDNQETQYF

j_gene: TRBJ2-1
abundance: once
d_gene: TRBD1
v_gene: TRBV7-9
CDR3nt: TGTGCCAGCAGCTTAGGACAGGGGGCGAGGGATGAGCAGTTCTTC
CDR3aa: CASSLGQGARDEQFF

j_gene: TRBJ2-1
abundance: -
d_gene: -
v_gene: TRBV4-1
CDR3nt: TGCGCCAGCAGCCCCTTCCAGACGGACCTCTCCTACAATGAGCAGTTCTTC
CDR3aa: CASSPFQTDLSYNEQFF

j_gene: TRBJ2-1
abundance: -
d_gene: -
v_gene: TRBV4-1
CDR3nt: TGCGCCAGCAGCCAAGATGACGGGAGTAGCTCCTACAATGAGCAGTTCTTC
CDR3aa: CASSQDDGSSSYNEQFF

j_gene: TRBJ1-5
abundance: -
d_gene: -
v_gene: TRBV5-1
CDR3nt: TGCGCCAGCAGCTTGGAGGTCAATCAGCCCCAGCATTTT
CDR3aa: CASSLEVNQPQHF

j_gene: TRBJ2-1
abundance: -
d_gene: TRBD2
v_gene: TRBV9
CDR3nt: TGTGCCAGCAGCGTAGGGGAGGGCAACTACAATGAGCAGTTCTTC
CDR3aa: CASSVGEGNYNEQFF

j_gene: TRBJ2-5
abundance: once
d_gene: TRBD2
v_gene: TRBV4-2
CDR3nt: TGTGCCAGCAGCCAAGTAGCGGGGGGAATCCAAGAGACCCAGTACTTC
CDR3aa: CASSQVAGGIQETQYF

j_gene: TRBJ2-3
abundance: -
d_gene: TRBD2
v_gene: TRBV7-6
CDR3nt: TGTGCCAGCAGCTTTACTAGCGGGGGCGGGAATACGCAGTATTTT
CDR3aa: CASSFTSGGGNTQYF

j_gene: TRBJ2-5
abundance: -
d_gene: -
v_gene: TRBV4-1
CDR3nt: TGCGCCAGCAGCCACAACTTCCAAGAGACCCAGTACTTC
CDR3aa: CASSHNFQETQYF